The clone carrying this TCR beta chain came up a few times. The antigen is not known. Generation of TCR cDNA used 5'RACE template switching (which added a universal primer site and UMIs). TCRdb ran MiXCR on the 5' RACE reads and lists one entry per CDR3 protein. The table shows 150,000 to 200,000 distinct CDR3 sequences, with approximately 11% occurring only once. The data are from a study of T cells after yellow fever vaccination. Study context: Preparation used SMART-Seq v4 Ultra Low Input for the low-cell-number fractions. Study-level points and caveats: Some clonotypes were seen in both the CD4 and the CD8 compartments. These made up a small share and likely arose from convergent recombination. Secondary responses were weaker yet peaked faster, day 5 versus 15.

The CDR3 covers 14 residues. V shed 1 base and J shed 4 bases, with 14 bases lying between them. Per the germline V gene, CDR1 is DFQATT and CDR2 is SNEGSKA (reference sequence). The sequence derives from a man younger than 35 who received the YFV17D yellow fever vaccine. Sequencing used CD8+ T cells sorted from PBMCs, obtained 15 days after the yellow fever booster vaccination. The chain carries TRBV20-1 and TRBJ2-7; possibly TRBD1 or TRBD2 for D (6 bases each). The CDR3 spells CSARGRRGKYEQYF. The CDR3 region has the DNA TGCAGTGCTAGAGGTCGGAGGGGGAAATACGAGCAGTACTTC.